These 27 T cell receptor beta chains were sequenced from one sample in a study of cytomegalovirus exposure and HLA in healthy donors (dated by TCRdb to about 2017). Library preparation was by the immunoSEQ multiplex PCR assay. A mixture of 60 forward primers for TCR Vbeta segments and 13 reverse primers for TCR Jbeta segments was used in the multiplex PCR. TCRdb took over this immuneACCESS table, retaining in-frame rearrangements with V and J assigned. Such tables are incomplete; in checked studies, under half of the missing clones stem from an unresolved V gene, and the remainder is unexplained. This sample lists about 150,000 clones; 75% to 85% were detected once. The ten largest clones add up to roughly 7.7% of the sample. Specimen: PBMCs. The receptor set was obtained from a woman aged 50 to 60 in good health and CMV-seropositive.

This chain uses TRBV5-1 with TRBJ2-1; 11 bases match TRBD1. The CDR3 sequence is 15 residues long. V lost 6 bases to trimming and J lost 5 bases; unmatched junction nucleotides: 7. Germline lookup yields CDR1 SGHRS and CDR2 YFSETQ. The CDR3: CASTPRDRGDNEQFF. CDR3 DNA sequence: TGCGCCAGCACCCCACGGGACAGGGGGGACAATGAGCAGTTCTTC. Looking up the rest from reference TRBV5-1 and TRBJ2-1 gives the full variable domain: KAGVTQTPRYLIKTRGQQVTLSCSPISGHRSVSWYQQTPGQGLQFLFEYFSETQRNKGNFPGRFSGRQFSNSRSEMNVSTLELGDSALYLCASTPRDRGDNEQFFGPGTRLTVL.

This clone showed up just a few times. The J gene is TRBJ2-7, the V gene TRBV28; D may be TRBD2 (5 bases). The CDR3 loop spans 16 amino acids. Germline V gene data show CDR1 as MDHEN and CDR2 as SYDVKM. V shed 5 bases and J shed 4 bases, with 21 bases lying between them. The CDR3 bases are TGTGCCAGCAGTCCTCCGACGGACTTATTAGCATACGAGCAGTACTTC. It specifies CASSPPTDLLAYEQYF.

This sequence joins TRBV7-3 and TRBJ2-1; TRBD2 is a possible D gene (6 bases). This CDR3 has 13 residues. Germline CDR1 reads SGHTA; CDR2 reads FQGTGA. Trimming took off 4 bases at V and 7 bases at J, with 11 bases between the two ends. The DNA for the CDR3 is TGTGCCAGCAGCTCGTTTGGGGGGAATGAGCAGTTCTTC. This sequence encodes CASSSFGGNEQFF.

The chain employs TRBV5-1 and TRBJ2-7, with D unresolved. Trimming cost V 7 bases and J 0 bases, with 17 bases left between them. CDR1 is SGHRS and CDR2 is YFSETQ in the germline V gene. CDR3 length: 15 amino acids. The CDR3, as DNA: TGCGCCAGCCAAAATTACCCCGACACCTCCTACGAGCAGTACTTC. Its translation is CASQNYPDTSYEQYF.

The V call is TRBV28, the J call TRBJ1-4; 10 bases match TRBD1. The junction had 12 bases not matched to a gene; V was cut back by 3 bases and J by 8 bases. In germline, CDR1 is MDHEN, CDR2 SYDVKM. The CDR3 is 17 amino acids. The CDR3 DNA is TGTGCCAGCAGTTTGGGCGAAAGGGACAGGGGCTGGGAAAAACTGTTTTTT. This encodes CASSLGERDRGWEKLFF.

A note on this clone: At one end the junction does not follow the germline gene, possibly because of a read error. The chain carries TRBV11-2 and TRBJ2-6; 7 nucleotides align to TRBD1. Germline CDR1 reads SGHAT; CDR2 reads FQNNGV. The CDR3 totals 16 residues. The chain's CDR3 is CASSFDRVPGANGLTF. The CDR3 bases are TGTGCCAGCAGCTTTGACAGGGTTCCCGGGGCCAACGGCCTGACTTTC.

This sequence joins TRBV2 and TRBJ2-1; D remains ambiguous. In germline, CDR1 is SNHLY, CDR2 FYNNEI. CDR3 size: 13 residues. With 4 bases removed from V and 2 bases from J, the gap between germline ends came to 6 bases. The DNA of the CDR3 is TGTGCCAGCAGTGGTGGCCCCTACAATGAGCAGTTCTTC. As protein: CASSGGPYNEQFF.

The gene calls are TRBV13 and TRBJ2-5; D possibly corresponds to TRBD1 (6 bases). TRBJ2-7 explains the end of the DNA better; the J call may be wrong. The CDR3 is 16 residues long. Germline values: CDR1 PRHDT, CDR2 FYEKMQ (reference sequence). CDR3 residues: CASSLEGSDSSYEQYF. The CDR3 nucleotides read TGTGCCAGCAGCTTAGAGGGTTCGGACAGTTCCTACGAGCAGTACTTC.

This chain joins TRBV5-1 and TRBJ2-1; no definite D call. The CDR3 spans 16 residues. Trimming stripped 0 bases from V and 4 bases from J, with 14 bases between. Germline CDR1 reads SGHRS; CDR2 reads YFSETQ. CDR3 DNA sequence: TGCGCCAGCAGCTTGGACGGTACCCCCCTTTACAATGAGCAGTTCTTC. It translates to CASSLDGTPLYNEQFF.

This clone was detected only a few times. This chain's CDR3 is CASSLGQGFGYTF. The CDR3 nucleotides are TGTGCCAGCAGTCTGGGACAGGGCTTCGGCTACACCTTC. The chain recombines TRBV6-5 with TRBJ1-2, with 9 bases that match TRBD1. The germline V gene encodes CDR1 MNHEY and CDR2 SVGAGI. CDR3 length: 13 amino acids. With 5 bases clipped from V and 8 bases from J, the junction kept 6 bases outside the gene matches.

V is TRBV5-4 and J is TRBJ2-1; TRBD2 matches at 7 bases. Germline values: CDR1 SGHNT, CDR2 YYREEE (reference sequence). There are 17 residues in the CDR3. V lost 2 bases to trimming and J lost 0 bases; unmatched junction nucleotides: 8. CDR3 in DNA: TGTGCCAGCAGCTTCGGGATCGGGGGGAGCTCCTACAATGAGCAGTTCTTC. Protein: CASSFGIGGSSYNEQFF.

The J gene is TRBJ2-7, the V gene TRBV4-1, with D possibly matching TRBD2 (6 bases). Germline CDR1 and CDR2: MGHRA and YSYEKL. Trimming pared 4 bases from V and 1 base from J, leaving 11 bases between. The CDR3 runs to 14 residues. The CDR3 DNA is TGCGCCAGCAGCCGCGGAGGGCAGTCCTACGAGCAGTACTTC. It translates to CASSRGGQSYEQYF.

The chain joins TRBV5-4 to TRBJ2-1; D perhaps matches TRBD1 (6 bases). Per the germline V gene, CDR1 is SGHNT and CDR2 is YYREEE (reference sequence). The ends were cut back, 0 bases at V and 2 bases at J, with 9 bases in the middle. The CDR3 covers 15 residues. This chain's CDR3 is CASSLARTAYNEQFF. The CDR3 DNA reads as TGTGCCAGCAGCTTGGCGAGGACAGCCTACAATGAGCAGTTCTTC.

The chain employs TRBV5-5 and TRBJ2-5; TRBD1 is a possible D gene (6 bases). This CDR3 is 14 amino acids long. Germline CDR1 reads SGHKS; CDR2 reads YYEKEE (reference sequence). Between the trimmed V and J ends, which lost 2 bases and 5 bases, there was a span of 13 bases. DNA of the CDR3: TGTGCCAGCAGCTTACTCAGGGGTGCGGAGACCCAGTACTTC. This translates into CASSLLRGAETQYF.

The CDR3 DNA reads TGTGCCACCAGCCTTGGACAGAGCTCTGGAAACACCATATATTTT. It codes for CATSLGQSSGNTIYF. This sequence joins TRBV15 and TRBJ1-3; D is perhaps TRBD1 (6 bases). Germline V gives CDR1 LNHNV, CDR2 YYDKDF (reference sequence). The CDR3 has 15 residues. Trimming took off 5 bases at V and 0 bases at J, with 11 bases between the two ends.

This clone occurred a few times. CDR3: CASSLLGLAGNTGELFF. DNA of the CDR3: TGTGCCAGCAGCTTGTTAGGTCTAGCGGGGAACACCGGGGAGCTGTTTTTT. J is TRBJ2-2 and V is TRBV13; TRBD2 aligns across 8 bases. This CDR3 is 17 amino acids long. The germline gives CDR1 PRHDT, CDR2 FYEKMQ (reference sequence). The trim removed 3 bases at V and 1 base at J, leaving 7 bases unmatched. The complete variable domain, with remaining parts taken from reference TRBV13 and TRBJ2-2, reads AAGVIQSPRHLIKEKRETATLKCYPIPRHDTVYWYQQGPGQDPQFLISFYEKMQSDKGSIPDRFSAQQFSDYHSELNMSSLELGDSALYFCASSLLGLAGNTGELFFGEGSRLTVL.

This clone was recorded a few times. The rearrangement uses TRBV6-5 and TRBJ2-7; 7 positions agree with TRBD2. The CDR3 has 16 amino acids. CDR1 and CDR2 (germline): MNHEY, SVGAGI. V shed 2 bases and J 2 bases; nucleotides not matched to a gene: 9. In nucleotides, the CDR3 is TGTGCCAGCAGTTACGCTACACCTAGCGGCACCTACGAGCAGTACTTC. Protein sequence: CASSYATPSGTYEQYF.

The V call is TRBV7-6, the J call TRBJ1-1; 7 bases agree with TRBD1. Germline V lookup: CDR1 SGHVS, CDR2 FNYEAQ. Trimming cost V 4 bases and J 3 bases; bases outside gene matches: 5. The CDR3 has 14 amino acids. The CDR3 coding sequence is TGTGCCAGCAGCTCCCAGGGGGGTTACACTGAAGCTTTCTTT. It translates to CASSSQGGYTEAFF.

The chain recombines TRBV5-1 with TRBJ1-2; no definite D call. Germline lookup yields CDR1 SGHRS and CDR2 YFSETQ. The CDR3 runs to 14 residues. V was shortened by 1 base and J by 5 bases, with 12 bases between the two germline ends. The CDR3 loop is CASSLNSARYGYTF. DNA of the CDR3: TGCGCCAGCAGCTTGAATAGCGCACGGTATGGCTACACCTTC.

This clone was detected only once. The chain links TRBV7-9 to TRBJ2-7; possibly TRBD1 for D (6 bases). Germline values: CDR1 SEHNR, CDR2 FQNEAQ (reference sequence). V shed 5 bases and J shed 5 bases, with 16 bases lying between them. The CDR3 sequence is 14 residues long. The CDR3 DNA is TGTGCCAGCAGCCCAGGCACAGGGCTCAACGAGCAGTACTTC. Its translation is CASSPGTGLNEQYF.

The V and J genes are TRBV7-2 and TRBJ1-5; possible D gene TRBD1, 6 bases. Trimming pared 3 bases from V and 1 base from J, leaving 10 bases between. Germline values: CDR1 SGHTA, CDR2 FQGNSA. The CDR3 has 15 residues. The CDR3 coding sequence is TGTGCCAGCAGCTTCTCAGGGGAAAGCAATCAGCCCCAGCATTTT. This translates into CASSFSGESNQPQHF.

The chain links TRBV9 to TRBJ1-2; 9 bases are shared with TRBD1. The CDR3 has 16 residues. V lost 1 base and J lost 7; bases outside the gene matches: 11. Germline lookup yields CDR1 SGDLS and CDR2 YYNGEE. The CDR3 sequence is CASSVNGLGTGIGYTF. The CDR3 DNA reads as TGTGCCAGCAGCGTAAACGGCCTCGGGACAGGGATTGGCTACACCTTC.

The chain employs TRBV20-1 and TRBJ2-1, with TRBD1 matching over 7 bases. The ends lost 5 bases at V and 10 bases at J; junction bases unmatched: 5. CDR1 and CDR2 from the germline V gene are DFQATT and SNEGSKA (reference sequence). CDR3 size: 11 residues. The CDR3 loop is CSAGTAEEQFF. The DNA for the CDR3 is TGCAGTGCTGGGACAGCGGAAGAGCAGTTCTTC.

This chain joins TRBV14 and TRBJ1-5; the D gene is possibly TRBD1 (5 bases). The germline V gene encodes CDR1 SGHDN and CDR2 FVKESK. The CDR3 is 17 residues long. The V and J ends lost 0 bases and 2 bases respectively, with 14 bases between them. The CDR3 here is CASSQDRRGAGNQPQHF. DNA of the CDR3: TGTGCCAGCAGCCAAGATCGTAGGGGCGCCGGCAATCAGCCCCAGCATTTT.

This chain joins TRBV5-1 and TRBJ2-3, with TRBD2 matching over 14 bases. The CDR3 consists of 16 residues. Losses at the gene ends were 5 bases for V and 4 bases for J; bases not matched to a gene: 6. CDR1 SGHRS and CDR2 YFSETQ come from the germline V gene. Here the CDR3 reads CASRWGLAGVADTQYF. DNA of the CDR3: TGCGCCAGCAGGTGGGGACTAGCGGGAGTAGCAGATACGCAGTATTTT.

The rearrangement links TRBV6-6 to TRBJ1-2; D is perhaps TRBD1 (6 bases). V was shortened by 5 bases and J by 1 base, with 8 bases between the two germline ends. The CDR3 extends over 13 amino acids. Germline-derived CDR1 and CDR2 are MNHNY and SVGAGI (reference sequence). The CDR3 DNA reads TGTGCCAGCAGTCCAGGGGTTAACTATGGCTACACCTTC. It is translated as CASSPGVNYGYTF.

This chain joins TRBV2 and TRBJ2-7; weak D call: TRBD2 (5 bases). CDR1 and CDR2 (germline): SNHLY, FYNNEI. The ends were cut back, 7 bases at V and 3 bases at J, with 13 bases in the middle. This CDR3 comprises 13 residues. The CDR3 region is CASTTRANYEQYF. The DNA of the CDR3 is TGTGCCAGCACCACGAGGGCTAACTACGAGCAGTACTTC.